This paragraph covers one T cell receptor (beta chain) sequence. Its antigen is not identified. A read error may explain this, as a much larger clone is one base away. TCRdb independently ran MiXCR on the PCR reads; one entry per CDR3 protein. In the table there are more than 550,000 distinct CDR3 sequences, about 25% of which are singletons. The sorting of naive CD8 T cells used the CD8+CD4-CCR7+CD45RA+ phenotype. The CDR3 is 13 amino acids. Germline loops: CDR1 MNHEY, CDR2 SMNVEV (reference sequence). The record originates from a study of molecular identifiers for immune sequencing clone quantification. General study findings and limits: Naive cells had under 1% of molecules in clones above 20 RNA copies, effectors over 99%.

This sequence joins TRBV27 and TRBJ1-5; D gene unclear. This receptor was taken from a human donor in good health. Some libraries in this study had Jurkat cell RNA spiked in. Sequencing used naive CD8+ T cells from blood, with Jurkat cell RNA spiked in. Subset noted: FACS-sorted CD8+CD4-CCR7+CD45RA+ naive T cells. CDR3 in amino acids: CASSLSSSQPRHF. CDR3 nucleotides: TGTGCCAGCAGTTTATCCTCCTCTCAGCCCCGGCATTTT.